This T cell receptor beta chain is from a study of blood T cell repertoires in COVID-19 (dated by TCRdb to 2020 to 2021). The study in broad terms: The collaborator samples originated in the United States, Italy and Spain and spanned the acute and convalescent phases of COVID-19. The material from the prospective study consisted of cDNA or gDNA derived from T cells, B-cell-depleted T cells, or PBMCs. Deeply sampled blood TCRbeta repertoires from subjects exposed to, actively infected with, or recovered from COVID-19 were included in the dataset. The repertoires were released in a freely available public database meant as a resource for research on the immune response to SARS-CoV-2. The samples were drawn from two sources: the first 160 participants of the ongoing ImmuneRACE study, and 1,000 to 1,500 subjects contributed by 6 global collaborators. Nearly every sample came with metadata listing a de-identified subject ID, COVID-19 status, age in years and sex. Where available, HLA class I and class II types were obtained from metadata supplied by the sample provider rather than from assay-based typing.

Each collaborating institution followed its own protocols to collect whole blood in K2EDTA tubes. For TCRbeta analysis, collaborators shipped samples as frozen whole blood, isolated PBMCs, or DNA extracted from either of those sample types. The CDR3, cysteine through phenylalanine, is 14 amino acids long. Kept here is only the CDR3 DNA, which spans 42 bases and is read in frame from base 1. Via the germline V gene, CDR1 is MDHEN and CDR2 SYDVKM. The junction shows trimming of 3 bases on V and 0 bases on J, plus 5 bases between the germline ends. As to this clone: Its antigen is not yet known. No base-level quality is on record; no much larger clone is a single base apart.

Findings and caveats that apply to the study as a whole: The quantity of clinical and demographic metadata differed by source and by participant and was supplied without curation.

TCRbeta CDR3 regions were amplified from genomic DNA using the immunoSEQ Assay, a bias-controlled multiplex PCR. In the original analysis: Within the assay, amplification of reference gene primers was used to estimate how many nucleated cells each sample contained. To quantify the absolute abundance of each unique TCRbeta CDR3 rearrangement, sequence reads were collapsed and filtered. For each sample, productive Simpson clonality was calculated as the square root of Simpson's diversity index over productive rearrangements. What TCRdb holds here is the immuneACCESS table cut down to in-frame rearrangements. Part of the clones is not present; checked against another copy, under half of the missing clones reflect an unresolved V gene, and the others are unexplained. Clone size and the V and J calls come from that table; the DNA yielded D and trimming. This sample gives around 130,000 clones in total; around nine tenths of them show up just once. The biggest ten clones account for 2% to 2.5% of the sample.

The rearranged chain carries TRBV28 and TRBJ2-2, with the D gene not confidently named. This clonotype was obtained from a man between 65 and 80 years old with active COVID-19. The sequenced sample consisted of peripheral blood. The DNA sequence reads TGTGCCAGCAGTTTTGGCCCGAACACCGGGGAGCTGTTTTTT. Its protein reads: CASSFGPNTGELFF.